Listed here are 17 T cell receptor beta chains from one sample, sequenced in a study of shared clonotypes between healthy human individuals. TCRdb's copy holds only in-frame clones and misses some; the assay was immunoSEQ multiplex PCR. Here the sample spans over 2 million clones, 90% to 95% being singletons. The specimen was naive CD4+ T cells sorted from blood. The subset was: CD45RA+ positively selected. The origin of the receptors is a man aged 18 to 29 in good health.

This chain connects TRBV5-1 to TRBJ1-1, with D possibly matching TRBD1 (5 bases). CDR1 and CDR2 (germline): SGHRS, YFSETQ. V was trimmed by 4 bases and J by 0 bases, leaving 16 bases between them. This CDR3 has 16 amino acids. This CDR3 reads CASSPLTAVLNTEAFF. The CDR3 DNA sequence: TGCGCCAGCAGCCCCCTGACAGCGGTCTTGAACACTGAAGCTTTCTTT.

The V call is TRBV25-1, the J call TRBJ2-1; TRBD2 matches 8 bases. Germline lookup yields CDR1 MGHDK and CDR2 SYGVNS. After removal of 4 bases from V and 0 bases from J, the junction contained 8 bases not matched to a gene. This CDR3 spans 17 amino acids. CDR3 sequence: CASSGVAGPSSYNEQFF. The CDR3 DNA follows: TGTGCCAGCAGTGGTGTAGCGGGGCCGAGCTCCTACAATGAGCAGTTCTTC. The full variable domain, rest sourced from reference TRBV25-1 and TRBJ2-1, is EADIYQTPRYLVIGTGKKITLECSQTMGHDKMYWYQQDPGMELHLIHYSYGVNSTEKGDLSSESTVSRIRTEHFPLTLESARPSHTSQYLCASSGVAGPSSYNEQFFGPGTRLTVL.

The chain combines TRBV7-9 with TRBJ1-4; no firm D call. There are 15 residues in the CDR3. Germline CDR1 is SEHNR and CDR2 is FQNEAQ (reference sequence). Between the trimmed V and J ends, which lost 1 base and 4 bases, there was a span of 10 bases. CDR3 sequence: CASSLVTGYNEKLFF. In DNA, the CDR3 is TGTGCCAGCAGCTTAGTAACGGGATATAATGAAAAACTGTTTTTT. The entire variable domain, with the rest obtained from reference TRBV7-9 and TRBJ1-4, is as follows: DTGVSQNPRHKITKRGQNVTFRCDPISEHNRLYWYRQTLGQGPEFLTYFQNEAQLEKSRLLSDRFSAERPKGSFSTLEIQRTEQGDSAMYLCASSLVTGYNEKLFFGSGTQLSVL.

DNA of the CDR3: TGTGCCAGCAGCTCGGGACTAGCGGCTTTGTACCAAGAGACCCAGTACTTC. Protein product: CASSSGLAALYQETQYF. The rearrangement links TRBV5-4 to TRBJ2-5; TRBD2 aligns across 11 bases. CDR1 SGHNT and CDR2 YYREEE come from the germline V gene (reference sequence). V lost 3 bases, J lost 0 bases, and 7 bases stayed unmatched. The length of the CDR3 is 17 residues.

The chain couples TRBV6-1 to TRBJ2-7, with D possibly being TRBD1 (6 bases). The CDR3 spans 15 residues. CDR1 and CDR2 (germline): MNHNS, SASEGT. With 0 bases removed from V and 2 bases from J, the gap between germline ends came to 11 bases. This CDR3 is CASSEAQGPAYEQYF. The CDR3 DNA reads TGTGCCAGCAGTGAAGCGCAGGGGCCGGCCTACGAGCAGTACTTC.

The V call is TRBV7-2, the J call TRBJ2-1, with TRBD1 as a possible D gene (5 bases). V lost 0 bases to trimming and J lost 5 bases, with 20 bases between them. This CDR3 contains 18 residues. CDR1 is SGHTA and CDR2 is FQGNSA in the germline V gene. The CDR3 is CASSLAARRVSGHNEQFF. The CDR3 DNA is TGTGCCAGCAGCTTAGCTGCCCGAAGGGTTTCAGGGCACAATGAGCAGTTCTTC.

The V call is TRBV27, the J call TRBJ2-1; D call uncertain. The CDR3 has 13 residues. Germline-derived CDR1 and CDR2 are MNHEY and SMNVEV (reference sequence). Trimming shortened V by 2 bases and J by 4 bases, and 6 bases separated the two germline ends. Written as DNA, the CDR3 is TGTGCCAGCAGTTTAGCCCGGTACAATGAGCAGTTCTTC. This translates into CASSLARYNEQFF.

The chain is built from TRBV11-2 and TRBJ2-5; 7 nucleotides match TRBD2. Germline-derived CDR1 and CDR2 are SGHAT and FQNNGV. The V segment lost 5 bases and the J segment 2 bases; nucleotides outside the gene matches: 5. The CDR3 extends over 14 amino acids. CDR3 in DNA: TGTGCCAGCAGCCTAGGCGGGGGACAAGAGACCCAGTACTTC. It translates to CASSLGGGQETQYF.

This chain connects TRBV7-6 to TRBJ2-1; D gene ambiguous. Germline V gene sequence: CDR1 SGHVS, CDR2 FNYEAQ. With 4 bases removed from V and 0 bases from J, the gap between germline ends came to 22 bases. The CDR3 consists of 19 residues. The CDR3 spells CASSSVPMYSRSSYNEQFF. CDR3 nucleotide sequence: TGTGCCAGCAGCTCCGTTCCTATGTATAGCAGGAGCTCCTACAATGAGCAGTTCTTC.

The V gene is TRBV6-5, the J gene TRBJ1-6, with D unclear. Germline CDR1 is MNHEY and CDR2 is SVGAGI. V lost 2 bases and J lost 0, with 8 bases in between. The CDR3 spans 16 residues. The CDR3 here is CASSYKWSSYNSPLHF. Written as DNA, the CDR3 is TGTGCCAGCAGTTACAAATGGAGCTCCTATAATTCACCCCTCCACTTT.

J is TRBJ1-2 and V is TRBV5-1; D may be TRBD1 (6 bases). CDR1 is SGHRS and CDR2 is YFSETQ in the germline V gene. CDR3 length: 13 residues. Trimming took off 4 bases at V and 4 bases at J, with 11 bases between the two ends. The chain's CDR3 is CASSEQGSYGYTF. The DNA of the CDR3 is TGCGCCAGCAGCGAACAGGGTTCCTATGGCTACACCTTC.

As DNA, the CDR3 is TGTGCCAGCAGCGCATCTACGAACACTGAAGCTTTCTTT. This gives the protein CASSASTNTEAFF. This sequence joins TRBV7-3 and TRBJ1-1; D ambiguous. There are 13 residues in the CDR3. Trimming took off 5 bases at V and 1 base at J, with 8 bases between the two ends. Germline V gene lookup returns CDR1 SGHTA and CDR2 FQGTGA.

V usage is TRBV6-6 and J usage is TRBJ1-5; weak D call: TRBD1 (6 bases). In germline, CDR1 is MNHNY, CDR2 SVGAGI (reference sequence). Trimming stripped 6 bases from V and 2 bases from J, with 17 bases between. This CDR3 has 16 amino acids. Here the CDR3 DNA reads TGTGCCAGCAGACCCCGGACAGCGGGAGGCAATCAGCCCCAGCATTTT. Translation gives CASRPRTAGGNQPQHF.

This rearrangement joins TRBV30 to TRBJ1-6; the D is unclear. Germline V gives CDR1 GTSNPN, CDR2 SVGIG (reference sequence). V was cut by 5 bases and J by 8 bases, with 13 bases left in between. The CDR3 has 13 amino acids. The CDR3 protein is CAWGRFAHSPLHF. CDR3 in DNA: TGTGCCTGGGGTAGGTTCGCGCATTCACCCCTCCACTTT.

The J gene is TRBJ1-2, the V gene TRBV28; TRBD1 agrees at 8 bases. The CDR3 has 14 amino acids. The V gene's germline CDR1 is MDHEN and CDR2 SYDVKM. Unmatched junction bases numbered 15, after V lost 11 bases and J lost 7 bases. The CDR3 DNA follows: TGTGCCGTCCTCCGGGACAGGTCTTTCTCTGGCTACACCTTC. Amino acid sequence: CAVLRDRSFSGYTF.

The count of this clone is one. The rearrangement joins TRBV19 to TRBJ1-2, with D unresolved. Germline V CDR1 and CDR2: LNHDA, SQIVND (reference sequence). Trimming cost V 5 bases and J 5 bases, with 12 bases left between them. The length of the CDR3 is 13 residues. CDR3 sequence (DNA): TGTGCCAGTAGTCGTTTTAGTGTTTATGGCTACACCTTC. It specifies CASSRFSVYGYTF.

A note on this clone: The same CDR3 is also encoded by other DNA sequences in this sample. V usage is TRBV30 and J usage is TRBJ1-1; D remains ambiguous. Per germline, CDR1 GTSNPN and CDR2 SVGIG (reference sequence). V lost 0 bases and J 0 bases, leaving 5 bases between the germline ends. This CDR3 has 13 residues. CDR3 nucleotide sequence: TGTGCCTGGAGTGTAGCCTTGAACACTGAAGCTTTCTTT. Encoded protein: CAWSVALNTEAFF.